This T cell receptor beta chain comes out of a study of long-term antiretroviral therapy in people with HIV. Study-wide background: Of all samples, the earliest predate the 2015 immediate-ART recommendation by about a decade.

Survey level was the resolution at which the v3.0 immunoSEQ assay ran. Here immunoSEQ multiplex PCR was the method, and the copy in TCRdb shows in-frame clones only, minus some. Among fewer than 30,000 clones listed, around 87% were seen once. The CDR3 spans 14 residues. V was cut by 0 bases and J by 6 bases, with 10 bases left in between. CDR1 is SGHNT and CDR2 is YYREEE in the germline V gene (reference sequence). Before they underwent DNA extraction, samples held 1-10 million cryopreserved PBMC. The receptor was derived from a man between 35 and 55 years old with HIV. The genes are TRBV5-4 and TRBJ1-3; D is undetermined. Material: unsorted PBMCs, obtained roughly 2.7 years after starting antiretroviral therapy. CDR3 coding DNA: TGTGCCAGCAGCTTGGTAGGGAATGAAAACACCATATATTTT. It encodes CASSLVGNENTIYF.